A selection of T cell receptor beta chains follows, all from one sample in a study of blood T cell repertoires in COVID-19. Assay: immunoSEQ multiplex PCR; the TCRdb copy retains only in-frame clones and omits some. Of about 260,000 clones in the sample, less than 85% were seen once. Sequencing was performed on peripheral blood. These receptors were obtained from a man aged 60 to 75 who had recovered from COVID-19. Both conserved end residues are part of each CDR3. The order of the fields is V gene, J gene, CDR3 length, D gene, CDR3 protein, CDR3 DNA. The D gene is left open where the match is weak.

>TRBV7-8|TRBJ2-7|14|NA
CASSFNTGSYEQYF
TGTGCCAGCAGCTTCAATACGGGGTCCTACGAGCAGTACTTC
>TRBV24-1|TRBJ2-1|17|TRBD2
CATSDLHSSGGANEQFF
TGTGCCACCAGTGATTTGCACTCTAGCGGGGGGGCGAATGAGCAGTTCTTC
>TRBV5-1|TRBJ2-3|14|NA
CASSLGPGSDTQYF
TGCGCCAGCAGCTTGGGCCCCGGGTCAGATACGCAGTATTTT
>TRBV15|TRBJ2-7|15|TRBD2
CATSRMAGGPYEQYF
TGTGCCACCAGCAGAATGGCGGGAGGGCCCTACGAGCAGTACTTC
>TRBV11-2|TRBJ2-7|11|NA
CASSGGRAQYF
TGTGCCAGCAGCGGAGGGCGAGCACAGTACTTC
>TRBV11-1|TRBJ1-1|13|TRBD1
CASSWDRNTEAFF
TGTGCCAGCAGCTGGGACAGAAACACTGAAGCTTTCTTT
>TRBV9|TRBJ2-3|15|TRBD1
CASSTDRGSTDTQYF
TGTGCCAGCAGCACCGACAGGGGAAGCACAGATACGCAGTATTTT
>TRBV4-1|TRBJ1-1|16|NA
CASSQGGQGSLTEAFF
TGCGCCAGCAGCCAAGGCGGGCAGGGGTCGTTGACTGAAGCTTTCTTT
>TRBV12-5|TRBJ1-5|15|TRBD1
CASGSGTGINQPQHF
TGTGCTAGTGGTTCTGGGACAGGGATAAATCAGCCCCAGCATTTT
>TRBV27|TRBJ2-7|15|TRBD2
CASSPTSGGTYEQYF
TGTGCCAGCAGCCCGACTAGCGGGGGCACCTACGAGCAGTACTTC